The 30 T cell receptor beta chains presented below share a single source sample, sequenced in a study of beta chain features in type 1 diabetes. Expressed TCRB transcripts got sequenced, as all isolated RNA was reverse transcribed. Sequenced by immunoSEQ multiplex PCR; TCRdb stores in-frame clones only, minus some. The sample yields about 250,000 clones, 14% seen once. The sequencing input was naive CD4+ T cells from blood. The receptors derive from a woman between 35 and 50 years old in good health.

The genes are TRBV18 and TRBJ2-6, with 8 nucleotides matching TRBD1. This CDR3 region has 15 residues. Looked up from germline, CDR1 is KGHSH and CDR2 is LQKENI. V was pared by 3 bases and J by 8 bases, with 6 bases of the junction left unmatched. CDR3 sequence reads: CASSPRTGTTNVLTF. Written as DNA, the CDR3 is TGTGCCAGCTCACCGAGGACAGGGACGACCAACGTCCTGACTTTC.

This clone was seen more than once but under ten times. This same CDR3 is encoded by further DNA sequences in the sample. The genes are TRBV2 and TRBJ1-1, with D possibly matching TRBD1 (6 bases). CDR1 is SNHLY, CDR2 FYNNEI, per germline. V lost 2 bases to trimming and J lost 0 bases, with 7 bases between them. The CDR3 extends over 14 amino acids. The CDR3 region is CASSETGLNTEAFF. The CDR3 coding sequence is TGTGCCAGCAGTGAAACAGGGTTGAACACTGAAGCTTTCTTT.

This chain uses TRBV25-1 with TRBJ1-5, with D unclear. The germline V gene has CDR1 MGHDK and CDR2 SYGVNS. Trimming removed 1 base from V and 4 bases from J, with 11 bases in between. This CDR3 has 15 residues. The CDR3 region is CASSESLSYNQPQHF. The DNA for the CDR3 is TGTGCCAGCAGTGAATCTCTTTCCTATAATCAGCCCCAGCATTTT.

V usage is TRBV5-1 and J usage is TRBJ1-4; D not resolved. Between the trimmed V and J ends, which lost 0 bases and 5 bases, there was a span of 17 bases. CDR3 length: 17 amino acids. The germline gives CDR1 SGHRS, CDR2 YFSETQ. For the CDR3, the DNA is TGCGCCAGCAGCTTGGTCCCCGGGGTCCTGGGGAATGAAAAACTGTTTTTT. Translating gives CASSLVPGVLGNEKLFF.

The gene calls are TRBV5-4 and TRBJ1-6; perhaps TRBD1 as D (6 bases). V was cut by 4 bases and J by 10 bases, with 15 bases left in between. CDR1 and CDR2 (germline): SGHNT, YYREEE (reference sequence). The CDR3 covers 14 residues. CDR3 sequence (DNA): TGTGCCAGCAGCAAAGCGACAGGTTCCTCACCCCTCCACTTT. This translates into CASSKATGSSPLHF.

The genes are TRBV18 and TRBJ2-7, with TRBD1 matching 7 bases. CDR3 length equals 14 residues. With 4 bases clipped from V and 2 bases from J, the junction kept 5 bases outside the gene matches. Germline CDR1 KGHSH, CDR2 LQKENI. In DNA form, the CDR3 reads TGTGCCAGCTCACGAGACAGGGATGCCTACGAGCAGTACTTC. It is translated as CASSRDRDAYEQYF.

This clone was seen a handful of times. The chain links TRBV25-1 to TRBJ2-7; possible D gene TRBD1, 6 bases. Germline V gene sequence: CDR1 MGHDK, CDR2 SYGVNS. Trimming pared 6 bases from V and 6 bases from J, leaving 9 bases between. The CDR3 is 11 amino acids. The CDR3 loop is CASRTGSEQYF. CDR3 bases: TGTGCCAGCAGGACAGGCAGCGAGCAGTACTTC.

A few counts support this clone. The chain links TRBV7-2 to TRBJ1-6; 10 bases align to TRBD1. The CDR3 is 14 amino acids. Trimming removed 4 bases from V and 16 bases from J; junction bases left unmatched: 10. In germline, CDR1 is SGHTA, CDR2 FQGNSA. As DNA, the CDR3 is TGTGCCAGCAGCTCTCTTTCCGGGACAGGGGTGCTCCACTTT. As protein: CASSSLSGTGVLHF. Based on the CDR3 plus reference TRBV7-2 and TRBJ1-6, the full variable domain is GAGVSQSPSNKVTEKGKDVELRCDPISGHTALYWYRQSLGQGLEFLIYFQGNSAPDKSGLPSDRFSAERTGGSVSTLTIQRTQQEDSAVYLCASSSLSGTGVLHFGNGTRLTVT.

V is TRBV7-9 and J is TRBJ2-7; 8 positions match TRBD2. CDR1 and CDR2 from the germline V gene are SEHNR and FQNEAQ (reference sequence). CDR3 length equals 16 residues. After removal of 5 bases from V and 3 bases from J, the junction contained 12 bases not matched to a gene. The CDR3, as DNA: TGTGCCAGCAGCAGGTCCGGGGGGGCCGACGGCTACGAGCAGTACTTC. This encodes CASSRSGGADGYEQYF.

There are a few counts of this clone. CDR3 sequence reads: CASSERGTDTQYF. As DNA, the CDR3 is TGTGCCAGCAGTGAGAGGGGGACAGATACGCAGTATTTT. The chain couples TRBV2 to TRBJ2-3; D may be TRBD1 (6 bases). V was clipped by 3 bases and J by 3 bases, with 7 bases between them. Germline values: CDR1 SNHLY, CDR2 FYNNEI. The CDR3 is 13 residues long.

The chain carries TRBV29-1 and TRBJ1-5; D is perhaps TRBD1 (6 bases). Per the germline V gene, CDR1 is SQVTM and CDR2 is ANQGSEA. V dropped 4 bases and J dropped 4 bases, with 11 bases sitting between them. The CDR3 has 13 amino acids. The CDR3 region is CSVGQDSNQPQHF. DNA for the CDR3: TGCAGCGTTGGACAGGACAGTAATCAGCCCCAGCATTTT.

V and J are TRBV6-5 and TRBJ1-3, with TRBD1 matching over 8 bases. The CDR3 has 15 amino acids. Germline V gene sequence: CDR1 MNHEY, CDR2 SVGAGI. V was clipped by 4 bases and J by 4 bases; unmatched bases: 6. The CDR3 DNA follows: TGTGCCAGCAGTTCGACAGGGGACTCGGGAAACACCATATATTTT. Translation: CASSSTGDSGNTIYF.

This clone has a handful of counts. DNA of the CDR3: TGTGCCAGCAGTGTAGGGGTCTATGGCTACACCTTC. Amino acid sequence: CASSVGVYGYTF. The V and J genes are TRBV25-1 and TRBJ1-2; D possibly corresponds to TRBD1 (5 bases). Looked up from germline, CDR1 is MGHDK and CDR2 is SYGVNS. This CDR3 contains 12 residues. V was pared by 4 bases and J by 4 bases, with 7 bases between.

V is TRBV25-1 and J is TRBJ2-1; 7 bases map to TRBD1. CDR1 is MGHDK, CDR2 SYGVNS, per germline. The J segment lost 7 bases and the V segment lost 6 bases, leaving 6 bases of the junction unmatched. This CDR3 spans 13 amino acids. DNA of the CDR3: TGTGCCAGCAGGGACAGGATTGTGAATGAGCAGTTCTTC. This gives the protein CASRDRIVNEQFF.

The J gene is TRBJ1-5, the V gene TRBV4-1; maybe TRBD1 (5 bases). V was shortened by 0 bases and J by 9 bases, with 21 bases between the two germline ends. The CDR3 covers 17 residues. Germline CDR1 is MGHRA and CDR2 is YSYEKL. The chain's CDR3 is CASSQEPTGGWGGPQHF. CDR3 sequence (DNA): TGCGCCAGCAGCCAAGAACCCACGGGGGGGTGGGGAGGGCCCCAGCATTTT.

In this sample, this clone turned up a few times. V gene TRBV15 combines with J gene TRBJ2-1; TRBD2 aligns across 8 bases. V lost 2 bases and J lost 7; bases outside the gene matches: 13. This CDR3 region has 17 residues. CDR1 LNHNV and CDR2 YYDKDF come from the germline V gene (reference sequence). CDR3 amino acids: CATSRLTSAGVGNEQFF. For the CDR3, the DNA is TGTGCCACCAGCAGACTAACCTCAGCGGGGGTTGGGAATGAGCAGTTCTTC.

This clone has just a few counts. This same CDR3 is encoded by further DNA sequences in the sample. This chain uses TRBV6-5 with TRBJ2-7, with 7 bases lining up with TRBD1. J gave up 0 bases and V 0 bases, and 2 bases lay outside the gene matches. The CDR3 totals 15 residues. Germline V gene lookup returns CDR1 MNHEY and CDR2 SVGAGI. The CDR3 loop reads CASSYSGTVSYEQYF. CDR3 in DNA: TGTGCCAGCAGTTACTCCGGGACAGTCTCCTACGAGCAGTACTTC.

The J gene is TRBJ1-5, the V gene TRBV19; 7 bases align to TRBD1. CDR3 length: 15 residues. Trimming cost V 3 bases and J 1 base; bases outside gene matches: 3. Germline assignment: CDR1 LNHDA and CDR2 SQIVND (reference sequence). CDR3 sequence: CASSIPGGSNQPQHF. CDR3 DNA sequence: TGTGCCAGTAGTATCCCAGGGGGGAGCAATCAGCCCCAGCATTTT.

This chain uses TRBV7-2 with TRBJ2-7; 7 nucleotides agree with TRBD2. The CDR3 totals 16 residues. J gave up 4 bases and V 5 bases, and 14 bases lay outside the gene matches. Germline CDR1 reads SGHTA; CDR2 reads FQGNSA. The CDR3 reads CASSASGGGGLYEQYF. In DNA, the CDR3 is TGTGCCAGCAGCGCATCTGGCGGGGGTGGACTTTACGAGCAGTACTTC.

The chain carries TRBV9 and TRBJ2-1, with 11 nucleotides matching TRBD2. The V segment lost 4 bases and the J segment 7 bases; nucleotides outside the gene matches: 7. This CDR3 contains 15 residues. CDR1 and CDR2 (germline): SGDLS, YYNGEE. The DNA for the CDR3 is TGTGCCAGCAGCCTTAGCGGGGGGGCACGGAATGAGCAGTTCTTC. Its protein is CASSLSGGARNEQFF. The full variable domain, with the rest looked up from reference TRBV9 and TRBJ2-1, is DSGVTQTPKHLITATGQRVTLRCSPRSGDLSVYWYQQSLDQGLQFLIQYYNGEERAKGNILERFSAQQFPDLHSELNLSSLELGDSALYFCASSLSGGARNEQFFGPGTRLTVL.

The chain has TRBV6-6 and TRBJ1-2, with 9 bases that match TRBD1. Trimming removed 8 bases from V and 8 bases from J; junction bases left unmatched: 9. The CDR3 runs to 13 residues. The V gene's germline CDR1 is MNHNY and CDR2 SVGAGI (reference sequence). The DNA of the CDR3 is TGTGCCAGCCTCCGGGACAGGGATCGCGGCTACACCTTC. As protein: CASLRDRDRGYTF.

V and J are TRBV9 and TRBJ1-1; D gene ambiguous. V lost 0 bases and J 5 bases, leaving 14 bases between the germline ends. Germline V lookup: CDR1 SGDLS, CDR2 YYNGEE. The CDR3 extends over 15 amino acids. The CDR3 sequence is CASSVESGRGTEAFF. The CDR3 region has the DNA TGTGCCAGCAGCGTAGAGTCCGGCCGAGGGACTGAAGCTTTCTTT.

This clone was picked up many times. The rearrangement uses TRBV7-9 and TRBJ1-2; TRBD1 might be the D (6 bases). Germline V lookup: CDR1 SEHNR, CDR2 FQNEAQ (reference sequence). This CDR3 region has 13 residues. The ends were cut back, 5 bases at V and 4 bases at J, with 11 bases in the middle. CDR3 nucleotides: TGTGCCAGCAGCGACGGACAGCTCTATGGCTACACCTTC. It translates to CASSDGQLYGYTF.

The chain joins TRBV2 to TRBJ1-3; TRBD1 matches at 8 bases. The CDR3 spans 15 residues. V lost 11 bases, J lost 0 bases, and 9 bases stayed unmatched. The germline V gene encodes CDR1 SNHLY and CDR2 FYNNEI. CDR3 protein: CASQGQATSGNTIYF. The CDR3 DNA sequence: TGTGCCTCACAGGGACAGGCAACCTCTGGAAACACCATATATTTT.

This chain joins TRBV4-2 and TRBJ2-1, with 8 bases identical to TRBD2. Germline assignment: CDR1 LGHNA and CDR2 YNFKEQ. Trimming removed 1 base from V and 8 bases from J; junction bases left unmatched: 13. This CDR3 contains 17 residues. The CDR3 here is CASSQVSGGMVVDEQFF. CDR3 coding DNA: TGTGCCAGCAGCCAAGTTTCGGGGGGGATGGTCGTGGATGAGCAGTTCTTC.

In this sample, this clone turned up a few times. The chain joins TRBV4-3 to TRBJ2-7; no clear D gene. CDR3 length equals 14 residues. Germline V lookup: CDR1 LGHNA, CDR2 YSLEER. Trimming took 1 base from V and 4 from J, leaving 11 bases between them. The CDR3 sequence is CASSQAVELYEQYF. The CDR3, as DNA: TGCGCCAGCAGCCAAGCGGTCGAGTTATACGAGCAGTACTTC.

This chain's CDR3 is CASSVDLQRNSPLHF. In DNA, the CDR3 is TGTGCCAGCAGCGTAGACTTACAGAGAAATTCACCCCTCCACTTT. This chain connects TRBV9 to TRBJ1-6; D gene unclear. Trimming removed 0 bases from V and 7 bases from J, with 11 bases in between. The CDR3 spans 15 residues. Germline V gives CDR1 SGDLS, CDR2 YYNGEE.

The chain employs TRBV5-1 and TRBJ2-7, with D tentatively TRBD1 (6 bases). Trimming took 0 bases from V and 0 from J, leaving 10 bases between them. CDR1 SGHRS and CDR2 YFSETQ come from the germline V gene. The CDR3 sequence is 15 residues long. CDR3 sequence (DNA): TGCGCCAGCAGCTTGGGACAGGAGTCCTCCTACGAGCAGTACTTC. Translation: CASSLGQESSYEQYF.

The chain combines TRBV11-2 with TRBJ1-2; 7 positions agree with TRBD1. Germline V gives CDR1 SGHAT, CDR2 FQNNGV. The V segment lost 0 bases and the J segment 5 bases; nucleotides outside the gene matches: 12. The CDR3 loop spans 17 amino acids. The CDR3: CASSLDGDRADWYGYTF. The CDR3 DNA is TGTGCCAGCAGCTTAGACGGAGACAGGGCCGATTGGTATGGCTACACCTTC.

The chain recombines TRBV5-1 with TRBJ2-7; 8 bases line up with TRBD1. The germline gives CDR1 SGHRS, CDR2 YFSETQ. The length of the CDR3 is 14 residues. The V segment lost 4 bases and the J segment 3 bases; nucleotides outside the gene matches: 6. The CDR3 region is CASSPMGQVYEQYF. The CDR3, as DNA: TGCGCCAGCAGCCCCATGGGACAGGTCTACGAGCAGTACTTC.